The 9 T cell receptor beta chains below come from one sample, sequenced in a study of type 1 regulatory T cells. General study findings and limits: Compared with non-Tr1 cells, Tr1 cells showed a narrower TCR repertoire.

MiXCR, applied by TCRdb to the reads, yields one record per CDR3 protein. The repertoire consists of some 71,000 distinct CDR3 sequences, with less than 25% occurring once and the leading ten covering less than 10%. These receptors' targets are unknown. The sequencing input was cultured type 1 regulatory T (Tr1) cells, either the whole culture or a sorted fraction (not recorded which). These receptor sequences come from a human donor in good health.

This clonotype was seen more than once but under ten times. The chain joins TRBV5-1 to TRBJ2-7; the D is unclear. Trimming cost V 3 bases and J 0 bases, with 10 bases left between them. Per the germline V gene, CDR1 is SGHRS and CDR2 is YFSETQ. The CDR3 spans 14 residues. The CDR3 is CASSSVPPSYEQYF. As DNA, the CDR3 is TGCGCCAGCAGCTCCGTCCCACCCTCCTACGAGCAGTACTTC.

This clonotype was counted a few times. The chain has TRBV5-1 and TRBJ2-2, with D tentatively TRBD2 (6 bases). Trimming took 3 bases from V and 10 from J, leaving 13 bases between them. Germline CDR1 reads SGHRS; CDR2 reads YFSETQ. This CDR3 spans 13 amino acids. The CDR3 coding sequence is TGCGCCAGCAGCTCTACTAGCATCAAGGAGCTGTTTTTT. Residues: CASSSTSIKELFF.

The CDR3 is CASSSTGGEVTQYF. In nucleotides, the CDR3 is TGTGCCAGCAGCTCGACAGGGGGCGAGGTTACGCAGTATTTT. The chain carries TRBV11-3 and TRBJ2-3; TRBD1 matches 10 bases. The CDR3 has 14 residues. CDR1 and CDR2 (germline): SGHNT, YENEEA. V lost 4 bases to trimming and J lost 8 bases; unmatched junction nucleotides: 6.

The V call is TRBV6-2 or TRBV6-3, the J call TRBJ2-1; TRBD2 matches at 8 bases. The V gene end was trimmed by 2 bases and the J gene end by 8 bases; junction bases not matched to a gene: 5. The germline V gene has CDR1 MNHEY and CDR2 SVGEGT. This CDR3 has 14 amino acids. The CDR3 coding sequence is TGTGCCAGCAGTTACCCCAGCGGGAGTTATGAGCAGTTCTTC. Translating it yields CASSYPSGSYEQFF.

Ten or more counts support this clonotype. This chain links TRBV28 with TRBJ2-3; 8 bases are a match to TRBD2. The CDR3 loop spans 15 amino acids. CDR1 is MDHEN, CDR2 SYDVKM, per germline. J lost 5 bases, V lost 5 bases, and 9 bases had no gene match. CDR3 sequence: CASSQSGSLGDTQYF. In DNA, the CDR3 is TGTGCCAGCAGTCAAAGCGGGAGTCTAGGAGATACGCAGTATTTT.

In this sample, this clonotype turned up a few times. This chain connects TRBV5-1 to TRBJ2-3, with D tentatively TRBD1 or TRBD2 (6 bases each). The CDR3 length is 17 residues. V was clipped by 0 bases and J by 4 bases, with 18 bases between them. Germline assignment: CDR1 SGHRS and CDR2 YFSETQ. The CDR3 loop is CASSLDPGAGPSDTQYF. Here the CDR3 DNA reads TGCGCCAGCAGCTTGGACCCGGGGGCAGGGCCCTCAGATACGCAGTATTTT.

V and J are TRBV9 and TRBJ2-1; perhaps D is TRBD1 or TRBD2 (6 bases each). In germline, CDR1 is SGDLS, CDR2 YYNGEE. The CDR3 covers 13 residues. With 1 base removed from V and 5 bases from J, the gap between germline ends came to 7 bases. The CDR3 loop is CASSVRGDNEQFF. CDR3 sequence (DNA): TGTGCCAGCAGCGTAAGGGGGGACAATGAGCAGTTCTTC.

The CDR3 DNA reads as TGTGCCAGCAGCCCCGATCAGGTAACCCCTGGGGCCAACGTCCTGACTTTC. Translated, it gives CASSPDQVTPGANVLTF. The chain employs TRBV5-4 and TRBJ2-6, with D hard to call. CDR1 and CDR2 (germline): SGHNT, YYREEE (reference sequence). Trimming removed 4 bases at V and 2 bases at J, with 16 bases between. The length of the CDR3 is 17 residues.

V usage is TRBV12-3 or TRBV12-4 and J usage is TRBJ1-2; D ambiguous. The CDR3 is 13 residues long. Trimming took off 2 bases at V and 4 bases at J, with 8 bases between the two ends. CDR3 coding DNA: TGTGCCAGCAGTTTACAGGTGGGCTATGGCTACACCTTC. Its protein product is CASSLQVGYGYTF.